This T cell receptor beta chain appears in the sequencing data of a study of metastatic and nonmetastatic thyroid tumors. In the study overall: Across blood and tumor or nodule tissue, repertoires from malignant and benign thyroid patients were compared with one another. Study conclusions and caveats: Versus benign nodules, malignant thyroid tumors reportedly had significantly higher TCR beta diversity, in blood and tumor.

Patients had received no treatment of any kind before thyroid surgery. In the authors' methods: Researchers built a distant-metastasis classifier for papillary thyroid cancer that drew on CDR3 differences across clinicopathological groups. TCRdb re-clonotyped the PCR reads via MiXCR. These V and J calls rely on TCRdb rather than the paper's analysis. The data contain about 40,000 clones, about 16% of them singletons. The sample holds many counts of this clone. Its target is not known. CDR1 and CDR2 from the germline V gene are SNHLY and FYNNEI. The V and J ends lost 0 bases and 1 base respectively, with 6 bases between them. The CDR3 runs to 14 residues.

Sequences were obtained from blood. The sequence was collected from a female donor with papillary thyroid cancer or a benign thyroid nodule (not recorded which). Some clones in this sample may be carry-over from other donors' samples. The chain joins TRBV2 to TRBJ1-1; D gene uncertain. The CDR3 DNA reads TGTGCCAGCAGTGAAGCGGGTGGGAACACTGAAGCTTTCTTT. Encoded protein: CASSEAGGNTEAFF.